This entry lists 5 T cell receptor beta chains sequenced from one sample in a study of blood T cell repertoires in COVID-19. The assay was immunoSEQ multiplex PCR, and TCRdb's table has in-frame clones only and misses some. The table records tens of thousands of clones, approximately 90% of them present only once. The sample consisted of peripheral blood. Every receptor here comes from a human donor in a cohort sampled during active COVID-19.

This rearrangement joins TRBV19 to TRBJ2-1; TRBD1 aligns across 7 bases. This CDR3 is 15 amino acids long. Germline assignment: CDR1 LNHDA and CDR2 SQIVND (reference sequence). Trimming took 4 bases from V and 5 from J; bases not matched to a gene: 8. The CDR3 protein is CASSTSGTENNEQFF. CDR3 coding DNA: TGTGCCAGTAGTACCTCCGGGACAGAGAACAATGAGCAGTTCTTC.

The chain carries TRBV3-1 (or the pseudogene TRBV3-2) and TRBJ2-5, with 7 bases that match TRBD2. Germline lookup yields CDR1 LGHDT and CDR2 YNNKEL (reference sequence). J gave up 2 bases and V 3 bases, and 3 bases lay outside the gene matches. This CDR3 region has 14 residues. The CDR3: CASSQGRGQETQYF. CDR3 sequence (DNA): TGTGCCAGCAGCCAGGGGAGGGGTCAAGAGACCCAGTACTTC.

The chain has TRBV6-5 and TRBJ2-1; TRBD2 aligns across 9 bases. CDR3 length: 15 amino acids. J lost 9 bases, V lost 6 bases, and 12 bases had no gene match. The germline CDR1 and CDR2 sequences are MNHEY and SVGAGI. In DNA, the CDR3 is TGTGCCAGCAGGCCGCTAGCGGGACTAAGTCTTGAGCAGTTCTTC. Translating gives CASRPLAGLSLEQFF.

The rearrangement links TRBV6-1 to TRBJ1-1; a possible D gene is TRBD1 (6 bases). CDR1 is MNHNS and CDR2 is SASEGT in the germline V gene. V was cut by 2 bases and J by 9 bases, with 13 bases left in between. This CDR3 contains 13 residues. The chain's CDR3 is CASSENWQGQAFF. The DNA of the CDR3 is TGTGCCAGCAGTGAAAATTGGCAGGGGCAAGCTTTCTTT.

V is TRBV2 and J is TRBJ1-6; 7 bases fit TRBD1. Germline trimming cut 6 bases from V and 4 bases from J; bases unmatched to any gene: 3. The germline gives CDR1 SNHLY, CDR2 FYNNEI. The length of the CDR3 is 14 residues. The CDR3 nucleotides are TGTGCCAGCAGCGGGGACAGTTATAATTCACCCCTCCACTTT. Its protein is CASSGDSYNSPLHF.